The sequence of this T cell receptor (beta chain) was determined in a study of shared clonotypes between healthy human individuals. Profiled with immunoSEQ multiplex PCR; TCRdb holds only in-frame clones, not every one. There are around 1.9 million clones in the sample; just over 90% occur only once, and more than 1.5% lies in the top ten. The CDR3 extends over 13 amino acids. Germline CDR1 is SGHDT and CDR2 is YYEEEE. V trimming: 8 bases; J trimming: 6 bases; junction bases outside the gene matches: 6. CD45RO-negative, CCR7-positively selected cells formed the naive CD8 fraction, excluding terminally differentiated effector memory CD45RA+ cells.

This receptor was identified in a young man in good health. Some clones in this sample may be carry-over from other donors' samples. V and J are TRBV5-6 and TRBJ2-2, with 8 bases identical to TRBD2. Input material: naive CD8+ T cells from PBMCs. CDR3 DNA sequence: TGTGCCAGTTCAGCGGGGGCGTCCGGGGAGCTGTTTTTT. Translated: CASSAGASGELFF.